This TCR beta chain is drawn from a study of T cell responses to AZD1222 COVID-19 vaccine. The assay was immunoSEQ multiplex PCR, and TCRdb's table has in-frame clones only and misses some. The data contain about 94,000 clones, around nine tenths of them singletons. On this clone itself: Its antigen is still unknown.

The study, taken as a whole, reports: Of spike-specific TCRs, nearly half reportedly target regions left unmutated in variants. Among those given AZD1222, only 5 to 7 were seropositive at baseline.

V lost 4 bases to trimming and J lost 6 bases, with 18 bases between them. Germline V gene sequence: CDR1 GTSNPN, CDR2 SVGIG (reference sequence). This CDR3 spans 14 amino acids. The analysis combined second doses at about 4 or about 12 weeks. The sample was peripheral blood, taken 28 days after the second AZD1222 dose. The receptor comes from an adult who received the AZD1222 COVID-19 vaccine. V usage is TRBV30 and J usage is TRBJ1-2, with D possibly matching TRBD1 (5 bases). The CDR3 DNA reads TGTGCCTGGACCGCGGGGGGGGATTGGGATGGCTACACCTTC. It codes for CAWTAGGDWDGYTF. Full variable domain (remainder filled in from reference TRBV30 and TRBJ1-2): SQTIHQWPATLVQPVGSPLSLECTVEGTSNPNLYWYRQAAGRGLQLLFYSVGIGQISSEVPQNLSASRPQDRQFILSSKKLLLSDSGFYLCAWTAGGDWDGYTFGSGTRLTVV.